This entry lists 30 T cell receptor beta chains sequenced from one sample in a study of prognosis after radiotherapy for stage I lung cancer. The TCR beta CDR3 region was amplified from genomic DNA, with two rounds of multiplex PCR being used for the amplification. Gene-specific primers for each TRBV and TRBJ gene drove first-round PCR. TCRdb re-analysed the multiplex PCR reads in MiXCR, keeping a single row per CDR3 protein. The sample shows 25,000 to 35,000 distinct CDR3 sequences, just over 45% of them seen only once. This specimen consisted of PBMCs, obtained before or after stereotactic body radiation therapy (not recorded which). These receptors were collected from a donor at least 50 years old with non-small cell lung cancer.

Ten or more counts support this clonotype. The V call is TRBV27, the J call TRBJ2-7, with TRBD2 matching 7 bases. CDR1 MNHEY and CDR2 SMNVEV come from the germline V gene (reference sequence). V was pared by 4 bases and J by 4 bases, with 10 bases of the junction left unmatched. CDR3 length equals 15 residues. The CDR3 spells CASSYLADGLYEQYF. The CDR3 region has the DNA TGTGCCAGCAGTTATCTAGCGGATGGATTATACGAGCAGTACTTC.

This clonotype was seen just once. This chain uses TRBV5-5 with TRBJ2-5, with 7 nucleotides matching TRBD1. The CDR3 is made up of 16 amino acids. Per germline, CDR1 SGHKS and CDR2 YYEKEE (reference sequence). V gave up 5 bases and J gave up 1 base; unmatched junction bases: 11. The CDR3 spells CASRYDRVGCQETQYF. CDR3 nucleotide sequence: TGTGCCAGCAGATACGACAGGGTGGGGTGCCAAGAGACCCAGTACTTC.

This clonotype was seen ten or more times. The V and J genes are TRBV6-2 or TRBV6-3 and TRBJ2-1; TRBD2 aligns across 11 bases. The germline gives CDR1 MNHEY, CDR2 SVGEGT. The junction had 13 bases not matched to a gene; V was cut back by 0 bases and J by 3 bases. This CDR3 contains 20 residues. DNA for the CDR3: TGTGCCAGCAGTTACTCTAGCGGGAGGGCCAGTTCCGAGAACTACAATGAGCAGTTCTTC. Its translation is CASSYSSGRASSENYNEQFF.

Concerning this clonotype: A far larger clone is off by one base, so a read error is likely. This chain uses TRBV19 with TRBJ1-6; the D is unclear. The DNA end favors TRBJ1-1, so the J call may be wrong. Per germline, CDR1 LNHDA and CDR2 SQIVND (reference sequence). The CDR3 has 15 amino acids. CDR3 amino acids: CASSAGRGGETEAFF. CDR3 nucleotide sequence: TGTGCCAGTAGTGCCGGACGGGGTGGTGAGACTGAAGCTTTCTTT.

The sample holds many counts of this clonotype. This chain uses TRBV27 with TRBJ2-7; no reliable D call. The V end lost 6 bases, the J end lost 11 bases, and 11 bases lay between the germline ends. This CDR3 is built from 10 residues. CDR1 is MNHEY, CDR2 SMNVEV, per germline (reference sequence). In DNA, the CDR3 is TGTGCCAGCAGGAAGGGCTCAAAGTACTTC. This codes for CASRKGSKYF.

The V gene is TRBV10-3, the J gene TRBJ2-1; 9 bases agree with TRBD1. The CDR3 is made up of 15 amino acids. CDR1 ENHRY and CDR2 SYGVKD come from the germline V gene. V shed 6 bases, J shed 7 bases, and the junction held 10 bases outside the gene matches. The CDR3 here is CAISRQGGGANEQFF. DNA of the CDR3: TGTGCCATCAGCCGACAGGGGGGGGGGGCTAATGAGCAGTTCTTC.

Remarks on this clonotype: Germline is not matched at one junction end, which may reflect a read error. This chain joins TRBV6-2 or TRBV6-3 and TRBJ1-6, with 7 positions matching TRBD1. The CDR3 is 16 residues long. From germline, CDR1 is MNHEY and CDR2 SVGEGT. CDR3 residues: CASSYTQGLINSPFHF. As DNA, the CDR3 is TGTGCCAGCAGTTACACACAGGGGTTAATTAATTCACCCTTCCACTTT.

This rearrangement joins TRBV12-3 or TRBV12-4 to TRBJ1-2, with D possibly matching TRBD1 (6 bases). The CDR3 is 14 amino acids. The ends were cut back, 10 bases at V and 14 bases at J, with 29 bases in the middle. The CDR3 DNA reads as TGTGCCATCTCCGTTTGGGGGGCAGTGGATTCTAGTACCTTC. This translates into CAISVWGAVDSSTF.

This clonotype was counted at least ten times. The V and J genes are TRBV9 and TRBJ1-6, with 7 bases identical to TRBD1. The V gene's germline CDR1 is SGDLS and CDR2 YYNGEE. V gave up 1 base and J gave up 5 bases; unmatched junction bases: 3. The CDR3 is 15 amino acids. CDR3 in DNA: TGTGCCAGCAGCGTACGACAGGGTAATAATTCACCCCTCCACTTT. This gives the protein CASSVRQGNNSPLHF.

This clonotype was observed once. As DNA, the CDR3 is TGTGCCAGTAGCTCTCGGCCGGAGACCCAGTACTTC. As protein: CASSSRPETQYF. The chain couples TRBV19 to TRBJ2-5; D not certain. V was shortened by 6 bases and J by 5 bases, with 10 bases between the two germline ends. Germline values: CDR1 LNHDA, CDR2 SQIVND (reference sequence). The CDR3 length is 12 residues.

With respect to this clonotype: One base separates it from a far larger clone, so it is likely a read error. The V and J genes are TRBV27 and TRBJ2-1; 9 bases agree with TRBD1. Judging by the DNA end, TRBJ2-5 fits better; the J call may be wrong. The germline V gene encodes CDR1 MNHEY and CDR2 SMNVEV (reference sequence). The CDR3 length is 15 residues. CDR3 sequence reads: CASRLAVTGGETQYF. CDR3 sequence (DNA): TGTGCCAGCAGACTCGCCGTGACAGGGGGAGAGACCCAGTACTTC.

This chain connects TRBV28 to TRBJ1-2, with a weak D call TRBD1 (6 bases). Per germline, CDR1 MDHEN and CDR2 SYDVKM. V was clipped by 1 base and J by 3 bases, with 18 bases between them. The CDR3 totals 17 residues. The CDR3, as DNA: TGTGCCAGCAGTTTATATAGTCCAGGGGTAGCGTACTATGGCTACACCTTC. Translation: CASSLYSPGVAYYGYTF.

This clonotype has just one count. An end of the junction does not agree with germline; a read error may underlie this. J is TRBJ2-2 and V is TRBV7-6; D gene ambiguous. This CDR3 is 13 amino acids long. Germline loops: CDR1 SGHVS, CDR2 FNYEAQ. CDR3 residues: CASILDGVGELFF. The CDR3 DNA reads TGTGCCAGCATCTTAGATGGTGTCGGGGAGCTGTTTTTT. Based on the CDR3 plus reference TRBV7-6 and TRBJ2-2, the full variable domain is GAGVSQSPRYKVTKRGQDVALRCDPISGHVSLYWYRQALGQGPEFLTYFNYEAQQDKSGLPNDRFSAERPEGSISTLTIQRTEQRDSAMYRCASILDGVGELFFGEGSRLTVL.

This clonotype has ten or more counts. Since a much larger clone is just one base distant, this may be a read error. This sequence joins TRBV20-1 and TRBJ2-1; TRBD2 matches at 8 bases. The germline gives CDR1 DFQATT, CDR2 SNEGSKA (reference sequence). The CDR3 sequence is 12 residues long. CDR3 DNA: TGCGGTGCGGGACTAGTTTACAATGAGCAGTTCTTC. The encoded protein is CGAGLVYNEQFF.

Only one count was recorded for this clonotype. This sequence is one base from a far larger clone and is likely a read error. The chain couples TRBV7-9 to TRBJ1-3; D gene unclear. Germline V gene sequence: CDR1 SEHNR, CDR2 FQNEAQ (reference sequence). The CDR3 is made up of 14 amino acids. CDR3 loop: CVSSLRPGRNTIYF. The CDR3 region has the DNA TGTGTCAGCAGCTTACGACCTGGGCGAAACACCATATATTTT.

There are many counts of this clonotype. The CDR3 loop is CASSPGSPGGGRDTQYF. CDR3 in DNA: TGTGCCAGCTCACCAGGATCTCCGGGAGGGGGCCGCGATACGCAGTATTTT. This chain uses TRBV18 with TRBJ2-3; D may be TRBD2 (8 bases). Trimming left V 2 bases short and J 6 bases short, with 21 bases between. Per the germline V gene, CDR1 is KGHSH and CDR2 is LQKENI. CDR3 length: 17 residues.

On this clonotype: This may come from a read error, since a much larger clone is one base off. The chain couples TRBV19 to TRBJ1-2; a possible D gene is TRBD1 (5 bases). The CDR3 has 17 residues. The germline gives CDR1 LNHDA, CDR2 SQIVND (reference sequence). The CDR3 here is CASSTSVAGRQVYCYTF. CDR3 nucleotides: TGTGCCAGTAGTACCTCCGTAGCAGGGCGCCAGGTCTATTGCTACACCTTC.

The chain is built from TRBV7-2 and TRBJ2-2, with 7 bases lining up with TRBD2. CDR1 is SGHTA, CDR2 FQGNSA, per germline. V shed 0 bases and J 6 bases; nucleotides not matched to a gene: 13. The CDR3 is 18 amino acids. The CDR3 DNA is TGTGCCAGCAGCTTAGCTATACGGGGGGTCTCCGTGGCCGGGGAGCTGTTTTTT. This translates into CASSLAIRGVSVAGELFF. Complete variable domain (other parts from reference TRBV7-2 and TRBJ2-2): GAGVSQSPSNKVTEKGKDVELRCDPISGHTALYWYRQSLGQGLEFLIYFQGNSAPDKSGLPSDRFSAERTGGSVSTLTIQRTQQEDSAVYLCASSLAIRGVSVAGELFFGEGSRLTVL.

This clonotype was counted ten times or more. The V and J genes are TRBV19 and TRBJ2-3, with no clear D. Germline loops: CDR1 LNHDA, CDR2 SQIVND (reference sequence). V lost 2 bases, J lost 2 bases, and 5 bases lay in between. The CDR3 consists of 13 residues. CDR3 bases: TGTGCCAGTAGTATACAGATCACAGATACGCAGTATTTT. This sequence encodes CASSIQITDTQYF.

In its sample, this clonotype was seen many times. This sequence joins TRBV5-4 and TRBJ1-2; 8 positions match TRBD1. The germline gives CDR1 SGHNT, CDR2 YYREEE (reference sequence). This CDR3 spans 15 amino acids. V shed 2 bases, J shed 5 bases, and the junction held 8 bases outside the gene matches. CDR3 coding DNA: TGTGCCAGCAGCTTAGACAGGGGCGAGGGGTATGGCTACACCTTC. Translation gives CASSLDRGEGYGYTF.

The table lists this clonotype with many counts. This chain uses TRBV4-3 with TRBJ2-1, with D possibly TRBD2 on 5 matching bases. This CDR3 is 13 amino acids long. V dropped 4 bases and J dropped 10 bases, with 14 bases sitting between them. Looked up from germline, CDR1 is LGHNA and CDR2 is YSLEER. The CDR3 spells CASSRVASGEQFF. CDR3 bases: TGCGCCAGCAGCCGCGTAGCGAGTGGGGAGCAGTTCTTC.

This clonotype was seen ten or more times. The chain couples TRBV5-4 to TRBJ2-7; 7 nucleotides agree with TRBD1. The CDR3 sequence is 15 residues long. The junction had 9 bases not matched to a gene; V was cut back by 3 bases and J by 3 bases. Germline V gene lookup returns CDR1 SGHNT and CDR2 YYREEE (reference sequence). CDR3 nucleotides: TGTGCCAGCAGCTCAAAGACCGGGACAGTCTACGAGCAGTACTTC. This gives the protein CASSSKTGTVYEQYF.

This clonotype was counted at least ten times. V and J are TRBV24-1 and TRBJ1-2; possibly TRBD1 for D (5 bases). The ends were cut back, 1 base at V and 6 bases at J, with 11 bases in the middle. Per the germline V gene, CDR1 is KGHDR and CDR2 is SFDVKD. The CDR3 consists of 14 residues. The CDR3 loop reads CATSDLGRENGYTF. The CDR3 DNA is TGTGCCACCAGTGATTTAGGCAGGGAGAATGGCTACACCTTC.

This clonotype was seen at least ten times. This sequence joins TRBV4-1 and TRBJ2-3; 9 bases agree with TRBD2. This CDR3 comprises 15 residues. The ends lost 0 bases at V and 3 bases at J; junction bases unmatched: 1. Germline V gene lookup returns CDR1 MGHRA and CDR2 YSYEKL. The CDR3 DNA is TGCGCCAGCAGCCAAGATAGCGGGGGAACAGATACGCAGTATTTT. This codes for CASSQDSGGTDTQYF.

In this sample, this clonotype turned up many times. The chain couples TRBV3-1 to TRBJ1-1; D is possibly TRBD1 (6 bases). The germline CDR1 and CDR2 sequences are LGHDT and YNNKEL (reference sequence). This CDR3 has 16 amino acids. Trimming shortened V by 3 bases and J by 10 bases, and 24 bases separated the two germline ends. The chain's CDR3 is CASSHSRGAQGLLAFF. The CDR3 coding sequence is TGTGCCAGCAGCCACTCCCGGGGGGCGCAAGGATTGTTAGCTTTCTTT.

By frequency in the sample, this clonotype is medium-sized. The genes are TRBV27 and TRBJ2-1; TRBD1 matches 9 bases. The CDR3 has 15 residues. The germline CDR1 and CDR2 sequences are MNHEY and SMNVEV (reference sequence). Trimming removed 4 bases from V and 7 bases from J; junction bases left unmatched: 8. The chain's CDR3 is CASSSGQGRGNEQFF. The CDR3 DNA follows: TGTGCCAGCAGTTCGGGACAGGGAAGGGGGAATGAGCAGTTCTTC.

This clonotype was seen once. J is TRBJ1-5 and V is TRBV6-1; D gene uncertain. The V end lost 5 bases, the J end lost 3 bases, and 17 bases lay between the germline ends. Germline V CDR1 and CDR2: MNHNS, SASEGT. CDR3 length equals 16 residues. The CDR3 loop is CASSPEVGSINQPQHF. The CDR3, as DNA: TGTGCCAGCAGTCCAGAAGTGGGCTCGATCAATCAGCCCCAGCATTTT.

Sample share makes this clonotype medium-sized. The CDR3 spells CASSYDGAAIYF. The CDR3 DNA reads as TGTGCCAGCAGTTACGATGGAGCGGCCATATATTTT. The J gene is TRBJ1-3, the V gene TRBV6-2 or TRBV6-3; D gene uncertain. CDR3 length: 12 residues. V shed 2 bases and J shed 11 bases, with 10 bases lying between them. Germline V gene sequence: CDR1 MNHEY, CDR2 SVGEGT.

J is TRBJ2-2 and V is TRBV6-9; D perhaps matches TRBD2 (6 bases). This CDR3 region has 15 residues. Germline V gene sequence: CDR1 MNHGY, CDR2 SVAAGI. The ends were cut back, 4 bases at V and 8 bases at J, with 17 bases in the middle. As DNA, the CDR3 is TGTGCCAGCAGTTGCAGTCTTTGGGCGGGAGGGGAGCTGTTTTTT. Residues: CASSCSLWAGGELFF.

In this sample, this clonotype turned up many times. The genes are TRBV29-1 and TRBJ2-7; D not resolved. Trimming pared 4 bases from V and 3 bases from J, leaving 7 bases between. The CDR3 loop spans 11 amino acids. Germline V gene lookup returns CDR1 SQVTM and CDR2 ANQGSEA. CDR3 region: CSVGQSYEQYF. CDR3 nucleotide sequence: TGCAGCGTTGGACAAAGCTACGAGCAGTACTTC.